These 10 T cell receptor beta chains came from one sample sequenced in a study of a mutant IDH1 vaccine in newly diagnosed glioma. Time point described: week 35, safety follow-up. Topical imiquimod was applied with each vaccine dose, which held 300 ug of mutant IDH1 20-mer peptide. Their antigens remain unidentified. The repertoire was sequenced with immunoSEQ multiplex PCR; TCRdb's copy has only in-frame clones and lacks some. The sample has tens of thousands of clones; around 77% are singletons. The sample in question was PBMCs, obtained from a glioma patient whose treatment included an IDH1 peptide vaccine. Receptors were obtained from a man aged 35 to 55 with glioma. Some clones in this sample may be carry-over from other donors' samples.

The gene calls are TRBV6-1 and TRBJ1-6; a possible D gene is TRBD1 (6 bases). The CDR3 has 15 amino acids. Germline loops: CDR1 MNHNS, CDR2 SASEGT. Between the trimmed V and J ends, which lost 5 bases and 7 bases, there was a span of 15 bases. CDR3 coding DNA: TGTGCCAGCAGTAGAGCAGGGGATGAAAATTCACCCCTCCACTTT. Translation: CASSRAGDENSPLHF.

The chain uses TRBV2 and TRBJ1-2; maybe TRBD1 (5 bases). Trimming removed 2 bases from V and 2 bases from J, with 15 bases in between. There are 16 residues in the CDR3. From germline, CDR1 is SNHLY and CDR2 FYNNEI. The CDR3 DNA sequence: TGTGCCAGCAGTGAACTGGGACCCCAGGGCAACTATGGCTACACCTTC. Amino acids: CASSELGPQGNYGYTF.

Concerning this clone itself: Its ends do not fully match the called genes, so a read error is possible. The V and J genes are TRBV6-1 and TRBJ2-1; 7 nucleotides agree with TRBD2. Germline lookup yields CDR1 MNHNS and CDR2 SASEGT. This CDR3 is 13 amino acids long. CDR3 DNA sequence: TGTGCCAGCACCCCCTGGGGGGGGTCCTTGTTGATCTTC. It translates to CASTPWGGSLLIF.

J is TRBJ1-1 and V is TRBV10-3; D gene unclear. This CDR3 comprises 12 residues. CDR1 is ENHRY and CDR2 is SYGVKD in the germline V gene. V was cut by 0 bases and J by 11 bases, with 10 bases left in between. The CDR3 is CAISESEPRAFF. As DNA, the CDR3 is TGTGCCATCAGTGAGTCGGAGCCGAGGGCTTTCTTT.

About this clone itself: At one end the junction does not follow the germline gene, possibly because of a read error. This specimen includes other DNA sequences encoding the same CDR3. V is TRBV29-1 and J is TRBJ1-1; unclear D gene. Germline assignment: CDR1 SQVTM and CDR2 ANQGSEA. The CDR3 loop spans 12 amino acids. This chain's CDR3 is CSVGKLNTEAFF. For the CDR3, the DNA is TGTAGCGTTGGTAAGCTGAACACTGAAGCTTTCTTT.

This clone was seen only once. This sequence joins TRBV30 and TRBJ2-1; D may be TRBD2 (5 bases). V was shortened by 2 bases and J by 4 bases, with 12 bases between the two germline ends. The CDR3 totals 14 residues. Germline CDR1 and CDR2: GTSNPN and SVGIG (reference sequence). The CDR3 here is CAWSRASLYNEQFF. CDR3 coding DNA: TGTGCCTGGAGTAGGGCTAGCTTGTACAATGAGCAGTTCTTC.

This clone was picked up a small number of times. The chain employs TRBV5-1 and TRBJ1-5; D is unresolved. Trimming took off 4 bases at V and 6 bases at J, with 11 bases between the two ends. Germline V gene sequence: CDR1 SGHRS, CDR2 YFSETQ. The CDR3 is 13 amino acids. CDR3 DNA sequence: TGCGCCAGCAGCCCAGATGGAGTTCAGCCCCAGCATTTT. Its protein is CASSPDGVQPQHF.

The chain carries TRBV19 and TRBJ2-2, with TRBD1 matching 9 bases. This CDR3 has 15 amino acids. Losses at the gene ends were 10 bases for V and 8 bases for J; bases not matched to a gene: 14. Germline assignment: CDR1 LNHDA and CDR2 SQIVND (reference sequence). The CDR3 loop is CATSSGTGLRGELFF. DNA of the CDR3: TGTGCCACTTCCTCCGGGACAGGGCTAAGAGGGGAGCTGTTTTTT.

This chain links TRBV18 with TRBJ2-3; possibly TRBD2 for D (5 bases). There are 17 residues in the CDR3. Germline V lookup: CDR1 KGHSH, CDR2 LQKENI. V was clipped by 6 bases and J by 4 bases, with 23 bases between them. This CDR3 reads CASSDSGPGSGADTQYF. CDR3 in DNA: TGTGCCAGCTCCGATTCAGGCCCGGGAAGTGGGGCAGATACGCAGTATTTT.

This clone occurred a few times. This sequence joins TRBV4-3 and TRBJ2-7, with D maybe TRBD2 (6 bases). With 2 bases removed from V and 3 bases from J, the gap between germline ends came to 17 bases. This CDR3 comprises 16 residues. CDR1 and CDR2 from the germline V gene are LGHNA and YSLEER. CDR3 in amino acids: CASSQSVGSGDYEQYF. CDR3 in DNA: TGCGCCAGCAGCCAATCCGTCGGGAGTGGGGACTACGAGCAGTACTTC.